Detailed here is one TCR beta chain. Its antigen is not identified. A far larger clone lies a single base away; this is likely a read error. Researchers made TCR beta libraries by using iRepertoire HTBI primers and running Arm-PCR on CDR3 regions. Original processing methods: Throughout the samples, researchers identified roughly 57 TRBV and approximately 13 TRBJ segments. TCRdb recomputed calls from the multiplex PCR reads with MiXCR, one row per CDR3 protein. The V and J calls here are based on TCRdb, not the publication. The sample has about half a million distinct CDR3 sequences; roughly 22% are singletons. The CDR3 is 14 residues long. This record comes from a study of regulatory T cells in long-lasting Graves disease. Study-level information: Positivity for TSH receptor antibodies plus over 5 years of antithyroid drugs meant persistent Graves' disease.

Study findings and constraints: There was favoring of TRBV28, TRBJ1-2 and TRBJ2-5 in persistent disease.

Indicated time point: persistent/refractory GD, antithyroid drugs over 5 years with positive TRAb. RNA extracted from PBMCs served as the sequencing template. Staff took roughly 9.1 milliliters of peripheral blood and put it into EDTA tubes. The rearrangement uses TRBV12-3 or TRBV12-4 and TRBJ1-2; no definite D call. This TCR was recovered from a female donor with Graves disease. This specimen consisted of peripheral blood mononuclear cells (PBMCs), obtained when the disease was refractory, from a patient treated with antithyroid drugs. The CDR3 reads CASSYRGTNYDYTF. In DNA, the CDR3 is TGTGCCAGCAGTTACAGAGGAACTAACTATGACTACACCTTC.